This record covers a single T cell receptor beta chain. The data were taken from a study of blood T cell repertoires in COVID-19. Original analysis: Using reference gene primer amplification, nucleated cell counts were estimated. Assay: immunoSEQ multiplex PCR; the TCRdb copy retains only in-frame clones and omits some. V and J calls and clone size are those listed in that table; D and trimming were worked out from the DNA. The repertoire has roughly 70,000 clones, 75% to 90% of them found once; the top ten carry about 4.9%. Germline CDR1 reads SGHTA; CDR2 reads FQGNSA. The CDR3 contains 18 residues. Trimming removed 1 base from V and 6 bases from J; junction bases left unmatched: 12.

The sequencing input was peripheral blood. The source is a woman in her fifties or sixties with active COVID-19. V is TRBV7-2 and J is TRBJ1-1; 12 bases map to TRBD1. The CDR3 DNA is TGTGCCAGCAGCTTAGACGGGGACAGGGGGCGCCGGGCGGCTGAAGCTTTCTTT. Protein sequence: CASSLDGDRGRRAAEAFF.